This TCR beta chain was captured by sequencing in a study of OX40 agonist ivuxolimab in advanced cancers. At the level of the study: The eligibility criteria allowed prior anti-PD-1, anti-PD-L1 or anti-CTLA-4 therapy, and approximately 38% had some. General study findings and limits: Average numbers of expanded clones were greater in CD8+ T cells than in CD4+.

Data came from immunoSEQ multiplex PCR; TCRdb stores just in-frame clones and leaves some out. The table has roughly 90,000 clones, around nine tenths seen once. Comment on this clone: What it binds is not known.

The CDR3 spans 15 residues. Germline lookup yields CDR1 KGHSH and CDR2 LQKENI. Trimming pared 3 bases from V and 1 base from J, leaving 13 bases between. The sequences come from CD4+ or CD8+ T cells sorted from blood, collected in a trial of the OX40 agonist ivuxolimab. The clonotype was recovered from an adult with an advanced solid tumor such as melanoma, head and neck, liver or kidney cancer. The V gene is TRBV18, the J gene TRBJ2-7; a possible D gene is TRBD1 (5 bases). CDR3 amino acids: CASSPQGHTSYEQYF. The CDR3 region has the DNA TGTGCCAGCTCACCCCAGGGTCATACTTCCTACGAGCAGTACTTC.